This T cell receptor (beta chain) was retrieved from a study of regulatory T cells in long-lasting Graves disease. This CDR3 has 16 residues. V lost 0 bases to trimming and J lost 5 bases; unmatched junction nucleotides: 2. Germline CDR1 SGHTS, CDR2 YDEGEE. This clonotype occurred many times. CDR3-region Arm-PCR and iRepertoire HTBI primers produced the TCR beta libraries. In the study's own analysis: Overall, samples carried around 68 TRBV and over 12 TRBJ segments. Using its own MiXCR run on the multiplex PCR reads, TCRdb lists one record per CDR3 protein. The V and J calls here are based on TCRdb, not the publication. The table includes 400,000 to 500,000 distinct CDR3 sequences, 12% to 15% detected once. As for time point: newly diagnosed GD, antithyroid drugs for less than 3 months. RNA isolated from PBMCs was used to make the TCR library. This sample also appeared in a second study, on T cells in Graves' hyperthyroidism and ophthalmopathy. This second report adds: The primer set for the first-round RT-PCR of the TCR CDR3 was HTBI.

This chain links TRBV5-8 with TRBJ2-5; 15 nucleotides align to TRBD2. Here the sequenced sample was peripheral blood mononuclear cells (PBMCs), taken at new diagnosis, from a patient treated with antithyroid drugs. This clonotype was obtained from a woman aged 50 to 60 with Graves disease. The CDR3: CASSLAGTSGGETQYF. The CDR3 nucleotides are TGTGCCAGCAGCTTGGCCGGGACTAGCGGGGGGGAGACCCAGTACTTC.